A single sample gave rise to the 8 T cell receptor beta chains below, sequenced in a study of cytomegalovirus exposure and HLA in healthy donors. Method: immunoSEQ multiplex PCR; TCRdb's copy keeps in-frame clones and lacks some. The sample carries 180,000 or so clones, around nine tenths recorded once. Sequenced: PBMCs. The receptor set was obtained from a man aged 18 to 29 in good health and CMV-seropositive.

The table lists this clone with a count of one. The rearrangement links TRBV6-6 to TRBJ1-4; TRBD1 matches 7 bases. Trimming cost V 7 bases and J 8 bases; bases outside gene matches: 16. Germline V gives CDR1 MNHNY, CDR2 SVGAGI (reference sequence). This CDR3 comprises 16 residues. This CDR3 is CASTREAGQRGEKLFF. CDR3 coding DNA: TGTGCCAGCACTCGTGAGGCGGGACAGAGGGGAGAAAAACTGTTTTTT.

The gene calls are TRBV6-5 and TRBJ1-5; a weak D match, TRBD1 (6 bases). The germline CDR1 and CDR2 sequences are MNHEY and SVGAGI. The CDR3 contains 14 residues. The V end lost 8 bases, the J end lost 7 bases, and 18 bases lay between the germline ends. In DNA, the CDR3 is TGTGCCAGCCCCCCGGGACAAAGGGACCAGCCCCAGCATTTT. Translating it yields CASPPGQRDQPQHF.

V and J are TRBV4-2 and TRBJ1-3; possible D gene TRBD1, 5 bases. Germline V gives CDR1 LGHNA, CDR2 YNFKEQ. This CDR3 region has 16 residues. With 3 bases removed from V and 0 bases from J, the gap between germline ends came to 12 bases. CDR3 in amino acids: CASSHADRDSGNTIYF. The CDR3 nucleotides read TGTGCCAGCAGCCATGCCGACAGAGACTCTGGAAACACCATATATTTT.

The table lists this clone with a few counts. The V gene is TRBV5-5, the J gene TRBJ2-1; possible D gene TRBD2, 5 bases. V lost 3 bases, J lost 7 bases, and 14 bases lay in between. The germline CDR1 and CDR2 sequences are SGHKS and YYEKEE (reference sequence). The CDR3 totals 14 residues. CDR3 loop: CASSSLPPGNEQFF. Here the CDR3 DNA reads TGTGCCAGCAGCTCCCTACCGCCGGGAAATGAGCAGTTCTTC.

The rearrangement links TRBV5-4 to TRBJ2-3, with 7 positions matching TRBD2. The CDR3 runs to 16 residues. Germline CDR1 reads SGHNT; CDR2 reads YYREEE (reference sequence). The trim removed 1 base at V and 2 bases at J, leaving 7 bases unmatched. This CDR3 reads CASSLMASGYTDTQYF. The CDR3 DNA reads TGTGCCAGCAGCTTGATGGCTAGCGGATACACAGATACGCAGTATTTT. The whole variable domain, filled in from reference TRBV5-4 and TRBJ2-3, reads ETGVTQSPTHLIKTRGQQVTLRCSSQSGHNTVSWYQQALGQGPQFIFQYYREEENGRGNFPPRFSGLQFPNYSSELNVNALELDDSALYLCASSLMASGYTDTQYFGPGTRLTVL.

This sequence joins TRBV7-2 and TRBJ1-3, with 7 positions matching TRBD1. The germline CDR1 and CDR2 sequences are SGHTA and FQGNSA. This CDR3 has 14 amino acids. V trimming: 2 bases; J trimming: 6 bases; junction bases outside the gene matches: 4. CDR3 nucleotide sequence: TGTGCCAGCAGCTTAAACAGGGGTACAAACACCATATATTTT. This encodes CASSLNRGTNTIYF. Combining the CDR3 with reference TRBV7-2 and TRBJ1-3 gives the whole variable domain GAGVSQSPSNKVTEKGKDVELRCDPISGHTALYWYRQSLGQGLEFLIYFQGNSAPDKSGLPSDRFSAERTGGSVSTLTIQRTQQEDSAVYLCASSLNRGTNTIYFGEGSWLTVV.

The chain combines TRBV14 with TRBJ2-1; D is unresolved. Trimming removed 3 bases at V and 8 bases at J, with 17 bases between. Germline CDR1 SGHDN, CDR2 FVKESK. CDR3 size: 15 residues. As DNA, the CDR3 is TGTGCCAGCAGCCAGCTTGGCGGAGCCTGGGATGAGCAGTTCTTC. Encoded protein: CASSQLGGAWDEQFF.

This clone was detected only a few times. The chain joins TRBV30 to TRBJ2-3; 10 nucleotides align to TRBD1. Germline CDR1 is GTSNPN and CDR2 is SVGIG (reference sequence). This CDR3 has 14 amino acids. J gave up 4 bases and V 1 base, and 2 bases lay outside the gene matches. CDR3 residues: CAWSGGQGSDTQYF. DNA of the CDR3: TGTGCCTGGAGTGGGGGACAGGGGTCAGATACGCAGTATTTT.